This TCR beta chain was recorded in a study of blood T cell repertoires in COVID-19. Study in general: Acute-phase and convalescent COVID-19 samples originated in the United States, Italy and Spain. From T cells, B-cell-depleted T cells, or PBMCs came the material, which was cDNA or gDNA.

Under the authors' procedure: Amplified reference gene primers provided the basis for estimating nucleated cell counts. The assay was immunoSEQ multiplex PCR, and TCRdb's table has in-frame clones only and misses some. V and J calls and clone size follow that table, whereas D and trimming were derived from the DNA. The sample holds 350,000 to 450,000 clones; around 87% are singletons and the top ten take around 2%. Participant-reported clinical history was the basis for cohort assignment. The sequenced sample was PBMCs or T cells enriched from blood (not recorded which). The receptor's source is a man between 35 and 55 years old in a cohort exposed to, infected with or recovered from COVID-19 (not recorded which).

CDR3 DNA sequence: TGTGCCAGCTCACCGTACAGGGGCGAGAACAATGAGCAGTTCTTC. Translation: CASSPYRGENNEQFF. This sequence joins TRBV18 and TRBJ2-1, with 7 bases lining up with TRBD1. The CDR3 runs to 15 residues. V was pared by 3 bases and J by 5 bases, with 7 bases of the junction left unmatched. The germline CDR1 and CDR2 sequences are KGHSH and LQKENI.